This T cell receptor beta chain is from a study of blood T cell repertoires in COVID-19. Study summary: Collection of acute and convalescent COVID-19 samples took place in the United States, Italy and Spain. PBMCs, B-cell-depleted T cells, or T cells provided the cDNA or gDNA that made up the material.

Recruited during active infection, patients (from Seattle) were subsequently followed longitudinally. Per germline, CDR1 SQVTM and CDR2 ANQGSEA. J was trimmed by 2 bases and V by 3 bases; bases with no gene match: 11. This CDR3 spans 17 amino acids. As handled by the study authors: The authors estimated nucleated cell counts from reference gene primer amplification. Measured with immunoSEQ multiplex PCR; TCRdb has only the in-frame clones, and not every one. The V and J calls and clone size are taken from that table; D and trimming were inferred from the DNA. The sample records roughly 340,000 clones, roughly nine tenths being singletons.

Sequencing was carried out using peripheral blood. The source of this sequence is a woman in her twenties or thirties with COVID-19, enrolled during active disease. The genes are TRBV29-1 and TRBJ2-3; 10 bases are shared with TRBD2. DNA of the CDR3: TGCAGCGTTGAGGGGATCCCTAGCGGGGGATTCACAGATACGCAGTATTTT. It encodes CSVEGIPSGGFTDTQYF.